Below, 31 T cell receptor beta chains from the same sample are listed, as sequenced in a study of cytomegalovirus exposure and HLA in healthy donors. Vbeta (60) and Jbeta (13) primers were used in the PCR. The table came from immunoSEQ multiplex PCR; TCRdb's copy has only in-frame clones and leaves some out. Its clone listing holds around 100,000 clones. The sequenced sample consisted of PBMCs. The source of these receptors is a young man in good health and CMV-seronegative.

The V and J genes are TRBV28 and TRBJ2-7; 8 bases agree with TRBD2. Germline assignment: CDR1 MDHEN and CDR2 SYDVKM. J gave up 2 bases and V 7 bases, and 4 bases lay outside the gene matches. This CDR3 has 13 amino acids. CDR3 amino acids: CASTDGGAYEQYF. The CDR3 DNA reads as TGTGCCAGCACCGACGGGGGGGCCTACGAGCAGTACTTC.

The chain couples TRBV25-1 to TRBJ1-2; 9 nucleotides match TRBD1. Trimming at V came to 3 bases and at J to 6 bases, leaving 8 bases not matched to a gene. The length of the CDR3 is 15 residues. Germline CDR1 reads MGHDK; CDR2 reads SYGVNS. This chain's CDR3 is CASSETGGEINGYTF. The DNA for the CDR3 is TGTGCCAGCAGTGAGACAGGGGGGGAAATTAATGGCTACACCTTC.

The rearrangement links TRBV5-1 to TRBJ2-7; TRBD1 is a possible D gene (6 bases). The CDR3 has 13 amino acids. The V end lost 3 bases, the J end lost 6 bases, and 13 bases lay between the germline ends. From germline, CDR1 is SGHRS and CDR2 YFSETQ. CDR3 loop: CASSSDRYSEQYF. CDR3 in DNA: TGCGCCAGCAGCTCCGACAGGTATAGCGAGCAGTACTTC.

The rearrangement uses TRBV5-6 and TRBJ1-2; TRBD1 agrees at 9 bases. V shed 1 base and J 7 bases; nucleotides not matched to a gene: 14. The CDR3 loop spans 17 amino acids. Germline CDR1 and CDR2: SGHDT and YYEEEE. The CDR3 DNA follows: TGTGCCAGCAGCTTGAACGGCCTAGGACAGGGGAGGTCTGGCTACACCTTC. As protein: CASSLNGLGQGRSGYTF.

This chain connects TRBV7-2 to TRBJ1-1, with 7 bases that match TRBD1. The CDR3 runs 15 residues. CDR1 is SGHTA and CDR2 is FQGNSA in the germline V gene. V was pared by 3 bases and J by 3 bases, with 7 bases of the junction left unmatched. The CDR3 loop reads CASSLSSGGYTEAFF. CDR3 DNA sequence: TGTGCCAGCAGCTTGTCCTCAGGGGGATACACTGAAGCTTTCTTT.

This chain joins TRBV11-2 and TRBJ1-1; maybe TRBD1 (5 bases). The germline gives CDR1 SGHAT, CDR2 FQNNGV. V gave up 0 bases and J gave up 5 bases, with 13 bases separating them. The CDR3 runs 15 residues. CDR3 in amino acids: CASSLEARAGTEAFF. CDR3 DNA: TGTGCCAGCAGCTTAGAGGCCAGGGCGGGGACTGAAGCTTTCTTT.

The chain combines TRBV7-2 with TRBJ1-6; the D is unclear. The CDR3 has 15 residues. The ends were cut back, 1 base at V and 6 bases at J, with 10 bases in the middle. Germline V gene data show CDR1 as SGHTA and CDR2 as FQGNSA. CDR3 sequence reads: CASSLVWATNSPLHF. Here the CDR3 DNA reads TGTGCCAGCAGCTTAGTGTGGGCCACTAATTCACCCCTCCACTTT.

V and J are TRBV27 and TRBJ1-2; 10 bases map to TRBD1. V was clipped by 2 bases and J by 8 bases; unmatched bases: 5. CDR1 is MNHEY, CDR2 SMNVEV, per germline (reference sequence). The CDR3 is made up of 14 amino acids. CDR3 amino acids: CASSLGGTGEGYTF. In DNA, the CDR3 is TGTGCCAGCAGTTTAGGAGGGACAGGGGAGGGCTACACCTTC.

V usage is TRBV10-3 and J usage is TRBJ2-7, with TRBD1 matching over 8 bases. J was trimmed by 5 bases and V by 7 bases; bases with no gene match: 7. This CDR3 has 13 residues. Per the germline V gene, CDR1 is ENHRY and CDR2 is SYGVKD. The CDR3 protein is CAINTQGGHEQYF. CDR3 in DNA: TGTGCCATCAACACACAGGGGGGCCACGAGCAGTACTTC.

The chain is built from TRBV2 and TRBJ2-7, with 9 bases fitting TRBD1. The germline V gene has CDR1 SNHLY and CDR2 FYNNEI. The V and J ends lost 10 bases and 1 base, in that order; junction bases with no gene match: 8. CDR3 length: 14 amino acids. The DNA for the CDR3 is TGTGCCACCTTCCGGGACAGGGTTTCCTACGAGCAGTACTTC. Protein product: CATFRDRVSYEQYF.

As regards this clone: The junction differs from germline at one of its ends, possibly a read error. The sample carries other DNA sequences with the same CDR3. The chain carries TRBV14 and TRBJ1-1; the D is unclear. This CDR3 is built from 14 residues. Germline assignment: CDR1 SGHDN and CDR2 FVKESK. The CDR3 sequence: CASSQGPSGREAFF. The CDR3, as DNA: TGTGCCAGTAGCCAAGGCCCGAGCGGAAGGGAAGCTTTCTTT. The complete variable domain, with remaining parts taken from reference TRBV14 and TRBJ1-1, reads EAGVTQFPSHSVIEKGQTVTLRCDPISGHDNLYWYRRVMGKEIKFLLHFVKESKQDESGMPNNRFLAERTGGTYSTLKVQPAELEDSGVYFCASSQGPSGREAFFGQGTRLTVV.

The rearrangement uses TRBV7-2 and TRBJ1-6; 8 positions match TRBD1. Per germline, CDR1 SGHTA and CDR2 FQGNSA. The CDR3 is 15 residues long. The junction had 7 bases not matched to a gene; V was cut back by 5 bases and J by 7 bases. The CDR3 region has the DNA TGTGCCAGCAGCCTACTGGACAGGGACAATTCACCCCTCCACTTT. Translation: CASSLLDRDNSPLHF.

The rearrangement joins TRBV7-2 to TRBJ2-5; 7 nucleotides line up with TRBD1. The DNA end is more similar to TRBJ2-7, so the J call may be wrong. Germline assignment: CDR1 SGHTA and CDR2 FQGNSA. The CDR3 is 16 amino acids. The CDR3 DNA reads as TGTGCCAGCAGCACGAACAGGGGAGAATATCCTTACGAGCAGTACTTC. It translates to CASSTNRGEYPYEQYF.

The chain couples TRBV18 to TRBJ2-7; TRBD1 is a possible D gene (5 bases). The germline V and J ends were trimmed by 2 bases and 4 bases, with 18 bases remaining between them. The length of the CDR3 is 16 residues. The germline V gene has CDR1 KGHSH and CDR2 LQKENI. The CDR3 loop reads CASSPTGPSAEYEQYF. The DNA for the CDR3 is TGTGCCAGCTCACCAACAGGCCCGAGTGCGGAATACGAGCAGTACTTC.

This chain uses TRBV7-9 with TRBJ2-7; TRBD1 matches 7 bases. The germline V gene has CDR1 SEHNR and CDR2 FQNEAQ (reference sequence). The J segment lost 0 bases and the V segment lost 6 bases, leaving 14 bases of the junction unmatched. This CDR3 has 17 amino acids. Here the CDR3 reads CASRSLGARTGSYEQYF. The DNA of the CDR3 is TGTGCCAGCAGGTCCCTAGGGGCTCGGACAGGCTCCTACGAGCAGTACTTC.

The chain employs TRBV6-5 and TRBJ1-4; D is perhaps TRBD1 (5 bases). The CDR3 runs 15 residues. Germline values: CDR1 MNHEY, CDR2 SVGAGI. Trimming pared 0 bases from V and 4 bases from J, leaving 9 bases between. This CDR3 is CASSYSMTVNEKLFF. In DNA form, the CDR3 reads TGTGCCAGCAGTTACTCGATGACAGTTAATGAAAAACTGTTTTTT.

With regard to this clone: At one end, the junction sequence differs from germline, possibly due to a read error. Within the sample, other DNA sequences also encode this same CDR3. The chain carries TRBV5-6 and TRBJ1-3, with 8 nucleotides matching TRBD1. This CDR3 contains 17 residues. Germline-derived CDR1 and CDR2 are SGHDT and YYEEEE. The CDR3: CASSPAGGLISGNTIYF. CDR3 in DNA: TGTGCCAGCAGCCCCGCAGGGGGCTTGATCTCTGGGAACACCATATATTTT.

The V call is TRBV5-5, the J call TRBJ2-5; 7 bases are a match to TRBD1. CDR3 length: 14 residues. From germline, CDR1 is SGHKS and CDR2 YYEKEE (reference sequence). Trimming removed 3 bases from V and 2 bases from J; junction bases left unmatched: 4. The CDR3 loop reads CASSSPGQQETQYF. CDR3 nucleotide sequence: TGTGCCAGCAGCTCTCCGGGACAGCAAGAGACCCAGTACTTC.

V and J are TRBV5-1 and TRBJ1-2, with D possibly TRBD1 on 5 matching bases. V was trimmed by 0 bases and J by 2 bases, leaving 8 bases between them. The CDR3 covers 14 residues. From germline, CDR1 is SGHRS and CDR2 YFSETQ. CDR3 coding DNA: TGCGCCAGCAGCTTGGGGGGCCCCAACTATGGCTACACCTTC. It yields the protein CASSLGGPNYGYTF.

The chain uses TRBV4-1 and TRBJ2-1, with a weak D call TRBD2 (5 bases). The CDR3 loop spans 16 amino acids. V was shortened by 0 bases and J by 4 bases, with 13 bases between the two germline ends. The germline V gene has CDR1 MGHRA and CDR2 YSYEKL. The CDR3 is CASSQDKLAGYNEQFF. In nucleotides, the CDR3 is TGCGCCAGCAGCCAAGATAAGCTAGCAGGATACAATGAGCAGTTCTTC.

This sequence joins TRBV2 and TRBJ2-7; 9 positions agree with TRBD2. Per the germline V gene, CDR1 is SNHLY and CDR2 is FYNNEI. Trimming removed 7 bases from V and 0 bases from J; junction bases left unmatched: 4. The CDR3 contains 14 residues. The chain's CDR3 is CASNIAGASYEQYF. The CDR3 nucleotides read TGTGCCAGCAATATAGCGGGGGCCTCCTACGAGCAGTACTTC.

CDR3 nucleotide sequence: TGTGCCAGCAGTGACTCGACAGGGGACTCTGGAAACACCATATATTTT. This translates into CASSDSTGDSGNTIYF. This chain joins TRBV6-4 and TRBJ1-3, with 8 nucleotides matching TRBD1. The CDR3 length is 16 residues. Germline CDR1 MRHNA, CDR2 SNTAGT. The J segment lost 0 bases and the V segment lost 0 bases, leaving 1 base of the junction unmatched.

V and J are TRBV19 and TRBJ2-5, with a weak D call TRBD1 (5 bases). Looked up from germline, CDR1 is LNHDA and CDR2 is SQIVND (reference sequence). The CDR3 loop spans 12 amino acids. Trimming left V 10 bases short and J 4 bases short, with 13 bases between. The CDR3 loop is CATAERGETQYF. DNA for the CDR3: TGTGCCACCGCCGAAAGGGGAGAGACCCAGTACTTC.

The V gene is TRBV19, the J gene TRBJ1-2, with TRBD1 identical over 7 bases. With 0 bases clipped from V and 5 bases from J, the junction kept 6 bases outside the gene matches. The CDR3 runs to 15 residues. Germline CDR1 is LNHDA and CDR2 is SQIVND (reference sequence). The CDR3: CASSIEVGTVYGYTF. As DNA, the CDR3 is TGTGCCAGTAGTATAGAAGTCGGGACAGTGTATGGCTACACCTTC. Full variable domain (outside the CDR3, taken from reference TRBV19 and TRBJ1-2): DGGITQSPKYLFRKEGQNVTLSCEQNLNHDAMYWYRQDPGQGLRLIYYSQIVNDFQKGDIAEGYSVSREKKESFPLTVTSAQKNPTAFYLCASSIEVGTVYGYTFGSGTRLTVV.

The chain has TRBV7-8 and TRBJ1-6; 7 bases match TRBD1. This CDR3 spans 17 amino acids. V gave up 5 bases and J gave up 5 bases; unmatched junction bases: 12. CDR1 and CDR2 (germline): SGHVS, FQNEAQ. The CDR3 DNA reads TGTGCCAGCAGCCCAGCCCTTGGAGGGGGCAATAATTCACCCCTCCACTTT. Its translation: CASSPALGGGNNSPLHF.

The rearrangement links TRBV9 to TRBJ2-7; 8 nucleotides match TRBD1. CDR3 size: 15 residues. The trim removed 4 bases at V and 4 bases at J, leaving 10 bases unmatched. Per germline, CDR1 SGDLS and CDR2 YYNGEE. The CDR3 region is CASSPLLTGGYEQYF. CDR3 DNA: TGTGCCAGCAGCCCCTTGCTTACAGGGGGTTACGAGCAGTACTTC. The full variable domain, in which reference TRBV9 and TRBJ2-7 provide the parts outside the CDR3, is DSGVTQTPKHLITATGQRVTLRCSPRSGDLSVYWYQQSLDQGLQFLIQYYNGEERAKGNILERFSAQQFPDLHSELNLSSLELGDSALYFCASSPLLTGGYEQYFGPGTRLTVT.

The V gene is TRBV6-1, the J gene TRBJ2-7; 8 bases line up with TRBD1. Germline CDR1 and CDR2: MNHNS and SASEGT. The CDR3 is 16 amino acids. Losses at the gene ends were 3 bases for V and 0 bases for J; bases not matched to a gene: 7. In DNA form, the CDR3 reads TGTGCCAGCAGTGATGGGCGGGACAGGCTCTCCTACGAGCAGTACTTC. This sequence encodes CASSDGRDRLSYEQYF.

V gene TRBV9 combines with J gene TRBJ2-7, with D possibly matching TRBD2 (6 bases). Per the germline V gene, CDR1 is SGDLS and CDR2 is YYNGEE. The CDR3 consists of 15 residues. Trimming removed 0 bases at V and 3 bases at J, with 13 bases between. DNA for the CDR3: TGTGCCAGCAGCGTAGCGGACGGGAGAGGCTACGAGCAGTACTTC. Translating gives CASSVADGRGYEQYF.

The V gene is TRBV5-1, the J gene TRBJ1-6; 8 positions agree with TRBD1. The CDR3 has 16 residues. Germline V gives CDR1 SGHRS, CDR2 YFSETQ. Trimming took 0 bases from V and 5 from J; bases not matched to a gene: 4. The CDR3 sequence is CASSLAGQGNNSPLHF. The CDR3 nucleotides are TGCGCCAGCAGCTTGGCCGGACAGGGAAATAATTCACCCCTCCACTTT.

In regard to this clone: This sample also contains other DNA sequences that code for the same CDR3. The CDR3 DNA reads TGTGCCACCAGCAGGGATGTAAGCGGGTGGCAGACTGAAGCTTTCTTT. This translates into CATSRDVSGWQTEAFF. V usage is TRBV15 and J usage is TRBJ1-1, with D unresolved. Trimming took 3 bases from V and 5 from J, leaving 19 bases between them. Germline lookup yields CDR1 LNHNV and CDR2 YYDKDF (reference sequence). The CDR3 is made up of 16 amino acids.

J is TRBJ2-1 and V is TRBV28; 9 bases are a match to TRBD2. The junction had 6 bases not matched to a gene; V was cut back by 4 bases and J by 14 bases. The V gene's germline CDR1 is MDHEN and CDR2 SYDVKM. The CDR3 extends over 12 amino acids. Here the CDR3 DNA reads TGTGCCAGCAGTTCCACAAAGCGGGGGGAGTTCTTC. The encoded protein is CASSSTKRGEFF.